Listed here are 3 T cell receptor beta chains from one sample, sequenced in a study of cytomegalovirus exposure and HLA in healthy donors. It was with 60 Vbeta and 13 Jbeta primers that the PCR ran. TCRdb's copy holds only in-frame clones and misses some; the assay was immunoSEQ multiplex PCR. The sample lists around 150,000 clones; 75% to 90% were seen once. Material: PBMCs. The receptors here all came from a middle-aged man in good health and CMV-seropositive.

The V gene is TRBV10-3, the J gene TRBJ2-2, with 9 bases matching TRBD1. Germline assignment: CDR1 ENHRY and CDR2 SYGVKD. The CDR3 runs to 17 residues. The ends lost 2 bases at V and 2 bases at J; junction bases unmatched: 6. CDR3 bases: TGTGCCATCAGTGAGACTAGGACAGGGGTAAACACCGGGGAGCTGTTTTTT. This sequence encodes CAISETRTGVNTGELFF.

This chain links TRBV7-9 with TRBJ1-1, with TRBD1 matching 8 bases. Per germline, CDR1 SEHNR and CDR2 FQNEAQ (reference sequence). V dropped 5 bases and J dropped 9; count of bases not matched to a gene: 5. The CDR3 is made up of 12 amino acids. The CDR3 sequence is CASSLQGEKAFF. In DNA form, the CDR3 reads TGTGCCAGCAGCCTACAGGGGGAGAAAGCTTTCTTT.

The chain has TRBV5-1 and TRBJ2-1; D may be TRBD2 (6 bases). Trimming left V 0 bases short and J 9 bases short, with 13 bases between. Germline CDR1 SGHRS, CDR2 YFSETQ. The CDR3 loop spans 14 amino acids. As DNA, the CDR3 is TGCGCCAGCAGCTTGGTTTTGGAGGGGTCTGAGCAGTTCTTC. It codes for CASSLVLEGSEQFF.